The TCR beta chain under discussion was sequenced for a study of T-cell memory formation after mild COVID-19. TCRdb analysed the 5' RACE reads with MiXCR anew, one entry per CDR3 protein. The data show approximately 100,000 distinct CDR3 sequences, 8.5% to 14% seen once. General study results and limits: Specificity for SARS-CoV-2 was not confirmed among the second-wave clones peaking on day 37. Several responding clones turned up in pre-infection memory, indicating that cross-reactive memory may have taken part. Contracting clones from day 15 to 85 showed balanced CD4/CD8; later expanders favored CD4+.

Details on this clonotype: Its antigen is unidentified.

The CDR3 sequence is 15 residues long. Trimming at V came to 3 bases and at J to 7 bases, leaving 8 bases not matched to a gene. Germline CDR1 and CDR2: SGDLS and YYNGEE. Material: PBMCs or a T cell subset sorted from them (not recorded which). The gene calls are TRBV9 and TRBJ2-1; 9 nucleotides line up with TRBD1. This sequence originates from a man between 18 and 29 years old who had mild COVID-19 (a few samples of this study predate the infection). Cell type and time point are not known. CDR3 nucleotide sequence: TGTGCCAGCAGCGGCGGGACAGGGAATGGGAATGAGCAGTTCTTC. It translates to CASSGGTGNGNEQFF.